This entry features one T cell receptor (beta chain) sequence. Its specificity is not known. The sample is drawn from a study of persistence of HIV-infected CD4 T cells. For the study at large: Donors had been on suppressive ART for a median of roughly 8 years. Study results and caveats: Antigen-responding cells were enriched for degenerate expanded CDR3beta sequences.

Overlapping HIV-1 Gag 15-mer peptides at 0.8 to 1 ug per peptide per mL were used. Sorting selected CD4+ T cells upregulating both CD40 ligand and CD69. The immunoSEQ assay was version 4, run in survey mode. Libraries were prepared by immunoSEQ multiplex PCR; TCRdb keeps only in-frame clonotypes and omits some of them. Of roughly 20,000 clones listed, roughly 60% are singletons. The TCR originated in an adult woman with HIV who was CMV-seropositive. The specimen comprised CD4+ T cells sorted from PBMCs after approximately 18-hour stimulation, sampled from a patient who received antiretroviral therapy.

Here the CDR3 reads CASSLTTGQGHQPQHF. The CDR3 region has the DNA TGCGCCAGCAGCCTCACGACCGGACAGGGGCATCAGCCCCAGCATTTT. The chain combines TRBV4-1 with TRBJ1-5, with 9 bases lining up with TRBD1. The CDR3 has 16 amino acids. Germline V gives CDR1 MGHRA, CDR2 YSYEKL. The ends lost 4 bases at V and 5 bases at J; junction bases unmatched: 9.